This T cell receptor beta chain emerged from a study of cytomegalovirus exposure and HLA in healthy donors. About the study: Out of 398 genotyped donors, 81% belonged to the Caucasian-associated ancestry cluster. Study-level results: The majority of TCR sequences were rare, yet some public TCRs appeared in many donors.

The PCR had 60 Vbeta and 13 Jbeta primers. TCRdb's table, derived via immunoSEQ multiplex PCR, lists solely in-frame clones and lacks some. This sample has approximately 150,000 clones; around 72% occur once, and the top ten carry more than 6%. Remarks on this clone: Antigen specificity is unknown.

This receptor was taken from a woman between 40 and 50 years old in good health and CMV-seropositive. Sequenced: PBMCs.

The CDR3 region is CATLLTGGMIFTDTQYF. The CDR3 bases are TGTGCCACCTTGTTGACAGGGGGCATGATTTTTACAGATACGCAGTATTTT. This rearrangement joins TRBV2 to TRBJ2-3; 10 bases match TRBD1. Germline CDR1 is SNHLY and CDR2 is FYNNEI. The junction had 16 bases not matched to a gene; V was cut back by 10 bases and J by 3 bases. The CDR3 is made up of 17 amino acids.